This paragraph reports one TCR beta chain. Its target is unknown. The sample belongs to a study of Ad26.COV2.S vaccination and SARS-CoV-2 variants. Study-level points and caveats: Spike-specific TCR breadth was greater in vaccine than placebo recipients. Reportedly, after vaccination the spike-specific CD8+ and CD4+ T cell responses displayed substantial breadth.

TCRdb's table, derived via immunoSEQ multiplex PCR, lists solely in-frame clones and lacks some. This table holds approximately 140,000 clones, 80% to 90% found once. CDR3 length: 13 amino acids. Trimming took off 1 base at V and 3 bases at J, with 6 bases between the two ends. Germline loops: CDR1 SGHTA, CDR2 FQGNSA. This receptor was obtained from a human donor who had recovered from COVID-19. V usage is TRBV7-2 and J usage is TRBJ1-1; no clear D gene. The sample consisted of peripheral blood, taken after recovery from COVID-19. The CDR3 nucleotides read TGTGCCAGCAGCTTAGACCGCTACACTGAAGCTTTCTTT. Protein product: CASSLDRYTEAFF.